These 24 T cell receptor beta chains came from one sample sequenced in a study of cytomegalovirus exposure and HLA in healthy donors (dated by TCRdb to the late 2010s). Libraries were built with the immunoSEQ multiplex PCR assay. A mixture of 60 forward primers for TCR Vbeta segments and 13 reverse primers for TCR Jbeta segments was used in the multiplex PCR. TCRdb took over this immuneACCESS table, retaining in-frame rearrangements with V and J assigned. Such tables are incomplete; in checked studies, under half of the missing clones stem from an unresolved V gene, and the remainder is unexplained. The sample table gives 70,000 to 80,000 clones. Of the sample, approximately 2.9% is held by the ten largest clones. Specimen: PBMCs. The source of these receptors is a man between 35 and 55 years old in good health and CMV-seronegative.

In DNA form, the CDR3 reads TGTGCCAGCAGCTTGGGGCCCAACACTGAAGCTTTCTTT. Protein product: CASSLGPNTEAFF. The rearrangement links TRBV5-6 to TRBJ1-1; D not resolved. CDR3 length: 13 residues. The germline gives CDR1 SGHDT, CDR2 YYEEEE. V was shortened by 0 bases and J by 2 bases, with 5 bases between the two germline ends.

The chain is built from TRBV5-4 and TRBJ2-1; D not certain. The CDR3 loop spans 13 amino acids. Germline CDR1 reads SGHNT; CDR2 reads YYREEE (reference sequence). V was cut by 0 bases and J by 7 bases, with 8 bases left in between. For the CDR3, the DNA is TGTGCCAGCAGCTTGGTGAACATTAATGAGCAGTTCTTC. It specifies CASSLVNINEQFF.

V gene TRBV5-1 combines with J gene TRBJ2-1, with 8 bases fitting TRBD1. Trimming cost V 0 bases and J 8 bases; bases outside gene matches: 7. Germline-derived CDR1 and CDR2 are SGHRS and YFSETQ. There are 15 residues in the CDR3. The CDR3 loop reads CASSLGPGGWDEQFF. The CDR3 DNA is TGCGCCAGCAGCTTGGGCCCAGGGGGCTGGGATGAGCAGTTCTTC.

CDR3 coding DNA: TGTGCCAGCACCCGGAAGGGTGACACAGGGTGCAATCAGCCCCAGCATTTT. Translating it yields CASTRKGDTGCNQPQHF. This rearrangement joins TRBV25-1 to TRBJ1-5; D perhaps matches TRBD1 (6 bases). Trimming removed 7 bases at V and 2 bases at J, with 21 bases between. The CDR3 sequence is 17 residues long. The germline V gene has CDR1 MGHDK and CDR2 SYGVNS. Full variable domain (outside the CDR3, taken from reference TRBV25-1 and TRBJ1-5): EADIYQTPRYLVIGTGKKITLECSQTMGHDKMYWYQQDPGMELHLIHYSYGVNSTEKGDLSSESTVSRIRTEHFPLTLESARPSHTSQYLCASTRKGDTGCNQPQHFGDGTRLSIL.

V is TRBV6-1 and J is TRBJ2-1; TRBD2 agrees at 15 bases. Unmatched junction bases numbered 4, after V lost 8 bases and J lost 8 bases. The CDR3 sequence is 14 residues long. Germline V gene data show CDR1 as MNHNS and CDR2 as SASEGT. CDR3 sequence (DNA): TGTGCCAGCGGACTAGCGGGGGGGAGGGATGAGCAGTTCTTC. Translating gives CASGLAGGRDEQFF.

This chain joins TRBV5-1 and TRBJ1-4; no clear D. CDR1 is SGHRS, CDR2 YFSETQ, per germline. Trimming pared 4 bases from V and 2 bases from J, leaving 12 bases between. This CDR3 spans 15 amino acids. CDR3: CASSPGGLTNEKLFF. The DNA of the CDR3 is TGCGCCAGCAGCCCGGGAGGCTTGACTAATGAAAAACTGTTTTTT.

With regard to this clone: One end of the junction fails to match germline, which may point to a read error. The CDR3 DNA follows: TGTGCCAGCAGCATAGCGGGGGCCAGGGGCTACACCTTC. Its translation: CASSIAGARGYTF. V usage is TRBV7-9 and J usage is TRBJ1-2; D possibly corresponds to TRBD1 (6 bases). This CDR3 has 13 amino acids. Germline V gene lookup returns CDR1 SEHNR and CDR2 FQNEAQ (reference sequence).

V and J are TRBV29-1 and TRBJ2-5; no definite D call. Trimming took off 3 bases at V and 4 bases at J, with 9 bases between the two ends. The CDR3 runs 12 residues. Germline V gene lookup returns CDR1 SQVTM and CDR2 ANQGSEA. In DNA form, the CDR3 reads TGCAGCGTTGATCTAGTACGAGAGACCCAGTACTTC. Translation: CSVDLVRETQYF.

The chain is built from TRBV5-1 and TRBJ2-1; maybe TRBD2 (5 bases). Trimming pared 2 bases from V and 7 bases from J, leaving 13 bases between. Germline lookup yields CDR1 SGHRS and CDR2 YFSETQ. This CDR3 comprises 14 residues. The CDR3 is CASSLEGPANEQFF. The CDR3 DNA is TGCGCCAGCAGCTTAGAGGGCCCCGCGAATGAGCAGTTCTTC.

This chain connects TRBV6-5 to TRBJ1-6; weak D call: TRBD1 (6 bases). Germline loops: CDR1 MNHEY, CDR2 SVGAGI. CDR3 length: 14 amino acids. V lost 7 bases and J 9 bases, leaving 16 bases between the germline ends. CDR3 in DNA: TGTGCCAGCAAGCTAACGGGACAATTTTCACCCCTCCACTTT. This codes for CASKLTGQFSPLHF.

Notes on this clone: Other nucleotide sequences from this sample produce the same CDR3. This rearrangement joins TRBV6-1 to TRBJ2-7; 8 nucleotides line up with TRBD1. Germline CDR1 reads MNHNS; CDR2 reads SASEGT. J gave up 0 bases and V 6 bases, and 4 bases lay outside the gene matches. The CDR3 length is 14 residues. This CDR3 is CASRWDRSSYEQYF. CDR3 nucleotide sequence: TGTGCCAGCAGGTGGGACAGGAGCTCCTACGAGCAGTACTTC.

The rearrangement links TRBV5-1 to TRBJ1-1, with 8 bases fitting TRBD1. The V segment lost 4 bases and the J segment 2 bases; nucleotides outside the gene matches: 7. Germline CDR1 and CDR2: SGHRS and YFSETQ. The CDR3 consists of 15 residues. This chain's CDR3 is CASSRRGTGNTEAFF. The CDR3 DNA follows: TGCGCCAGCAGCAGAAGGGGGACAGGAAACACTGAAGCTTTCTTT.

The chain couples TRBV12-2 to TRBJ2-2; TRBD1, the table's D call, lacks a check against the DNA. TRBV12-2 is labeled a pseudogene. The CDR3 sequence is 21 residues long. This CDR3 is CASRLATGTGEKVRRTGELFF. The CDR3, as DNA: TGTGCAAGTCGCTTAGCCACCGGGACAGGGGAAAAGGTAAGGCGCACCGGGGAGCTGTTTTTT.

The chain carries TRBV6-1 and TRBJ1-1; 7 bases agree with TRBD1. The CDR3 consists of 13 residues. Germline CDR1 is MNHNS and CDR2 is SASEGT. The junction had 4 bases not matched to a gene; V was cut back by 7 bases and J by 2 bases. The CDR3 DNA reads as TGTGCCAGCAAGACAGGGACAAACACTGAAGCTTTCTTT. This gives the protein CASKTGTNTEAFF.

The CDR3 DNA reads as TGCGCCAGCAGCTCTCAAAAAGGGGGACTAGCGGGGGACTCAGGGGGGACCCAGTACTTC. Translated, it gives CASSSQKGGLAGDSGGTQYF. V and J are TRBV5-1 and TRBJ2-5, with 14 bases matching TRBD2. V shed 3 bases, J shed 7 bases, and the junction held 20 bases outside the gene matches. Germline CDR1 and CDR2: SGHRS and YFSETQ. The CDR3 contains 20 residues.

This chain links TRBV19 with TRBJ1-4, with 11 bases fitting TRBD1. V shed 4 bases and J 6 bases; nucleotides not matched to a gene: 4. Germline V gives CDR1 LNHDA, CDR2 SQIVND (reference sequence). The CDR3 length is 15 residues. CDR3 region: CASSNSGQGDEKLFF. The DNA for the CDR3 is TGTGCCAGTAGTAACTCGGGACAGGGGGATGAAAAACTGTTTTTT.

The chain recombines TRBV2 with TRBJ2-1; tentatively, D is TRBD1 (5 bases). V lost 3 bases to trimming and J lost 2 bases, with 8 bases between them. There are 14 residues in the CDR3. From germline, CDR1 is SNHLY and CDR2 FYNNEI. The CDR3 nucleotides read TGTGCCAGCAGTGAGGGGCAGACCTACAATGAGCAGTTCTTC. Translated: CASSEGQTYNEQFF.

The chain combines TRBV11-2 with TRBJ1-6; possibly TRBD1 for D (5 bases). Germline CDR1 and CDR2: SGHAT and FQNNGV. Trimming removed 5 bases at V and 10 bases at J, with 24 bases between. The CDR3 sequence is 17 residues long. CDR3 sequence: CASSPRGGRDGGSPLHF. CDR3 DNA sequence: TGTGCCAGCAGCCCTCGTGGGGGGAGAGATGGTGGCTCACCCCTCCACTTT.

The J gene is TRBJ2-5, the V gene TRBV5-6; D may be TRBD1 (5 bases). There are 16 residues in the CDR3. Germline V gives CDR1 SGHDT, CDR2 YYEEEE. V shed 2 bases and J shed 5 bases, with 19 bases lying between them. This chain's CDR3 is CASSFATEVGRETQYF. In DNA, the CDR3 is TGTGCCAGCAGCTTCGCTACTGAGGTGGGGCGCGAGACCCAGTACTTC.

V is TRBV7-2 and J is TRBJ2-1, with 9 bases identical to TRBD1. J gave up 9 bases and V 5 bases, and 11 bases lay outside the gene matches. The CDR3 is 15 residues long. The germline gives CDR1 SGHTA, CDR2 FQGNSA. The CDR3 coding sequence is TGTGCCAGCAGCCCGGAGACAGGGGGGGCAGGTGAGCAGTTCTTC. Translated, it gives CASSPETGGAGEQFF.

CDR3 nucleotides: TGCGCCAGCAGCTTGGGGGGACAAGACACAGATACGCAGTATTTT. It is translated as CASSLGGQDTDTQYF. This chain connects TRBV5-1 to TRBJ2-3; the D gene is possibly TRBD1 (6 bases). CDR3 length equals 15 residues. Germline lookup yields CDR1 SGHRS and CDR2 YFSETQ. V lost 0 bases, J lost 2 bases, and 10 bases lay in between.

The V and J genes are TRBV2 and TRBJ2-3, with a tentative D call TRBD1 (6 bases). The length of the CDR3 is 18 residues. Germline V gene sequence: CDR1 SNHLY, CDR2 FYNNEI. Trimming shortened V by 3 bases and J by 0 bases, and 19 bases separated the two germline ends. The CDR3 region is CASSDRAGALYSTDTQYF. CDR3 bases: TGTGCCAGCAGTGATAGGGCAGGGGCCCTGTATAGCACAGATACGCAGTATTTT.

V usage is TRBV7-2 and J usage is TRBJ1-2, with 9 bases fitting TRBD1. V shed 0 bases, J shed 8 bases, and the junction held 10 bases outside the gene matches. Germline values: CDR1 SGHTA, CDR2 FQGNSA. CDR3 length: 16 residues. The DNA for the CDR3 is TGTGCCAGCAGCTTAGCGTGGGGACAGGGAGGATGGGGCTACACCTTC. Protein product: CASSLAWGQGGWGYTF.

The chain combines TRBV29-1 with TRBJ1-1; D might be TRBD1 (6 bases). V lost 5 bases, J lost 4 bases, and 14 bases lay in between. Germline CDR1 is SQVTM and CDR2 is ANQGSEA. The CDR3 loop spans 13 amino acids. CDR3 DNA sequence: TGCAGCGTTTCGGGGGGGCCTGCCACTGAAGCTTTCTTT. Translation: CSVSGGPATEAFF.